Below are 23 T cell receptor beta chains sequenced from a single sample in a study of T-cell memory formation after mild COVID-19. MiXCR, run by TCRdb on the 5' RACE reads, gives a single entry per CDR3 protein. The table lists approximately 210,000 distinct CDR3 sequences, 10% to 13% of them singletons, with around 3.3% in the top ten. Sequences were obtained from PBMCs or a T cell subset sorted from them (not recorded which). The receptors derive from a man aged 18 to 35 who had mild COVID-19 (a few samples of this study predate the infection). Cell type and time point are not known.

This rearrangement joins TRBV14 to TRBJ2-1, with 8 bases matching TRBD2. CDR1 is SGHDN, CDR2 FVKESK, per germline. This CDR3 region has 14 residues. V dropped 2 bases and J dropped 7; count of bases not matched to a gene: 4. The CDR3 nucleotides are TGTGCCAGCAGCCAACGGACTAGCTCTAATGAGCAGTTCTTC. This codes for CASSQRTSSNEQFF.

This chain connects TRBV20-1 to TRBJ2-1; 9 bases map to TRBD2. Germline V gene lookup returns CDR1 DFQATT and CDR2 SNEGSKA (reference sequence). Trimming cost V 0 bases and J 4 bases; bases outside gene matches: 10. There are 17 residues in the CDR3. CDR3 residues: CSARDVERGASYNEQFF. The CDR3 coding sequence is TGCAGTGCTAGAGATGTCGAGCGGGGGGCTTCTTACAATGAGCAGTTCTTC.

V is TRBV7-9 and J is TRBJ2-1, with D unclear. Germline lookup yields CDR1 SEHNR and CDR2 FQNEAQ (reference sequence). V was trimmed by 4 bases and J by 0 bases, leaving 13 bases between them. The CDR3 has 16 residues. Here the CDR3 DNA reads TGTGCCAGCAGCTCCGAAACACCGAGCTCCTACAATGAGCAGTTCTTC. Translated, it gives CASSSETPSSYNEQFF.

The chain recombines TRBV18 with TRBJ2-3, with D possibly TRBD1 on 6 matching bases. The length of the CDR3 is 14 residues. In germline, CDR1 is KGHSH, CDR2 LQKENI. Trimming removed 3 bases from V and 5 bases from J, with 12 bases in between. CDR3 residues: CASSPPGTQDTQYF. CDR3 nucleotide sequence: TGTGCCAGCTCACCCCCCGGGACACAAGATACGCAGTATTTT.

In its sample, this clonotype was seen many times. The chain is built from TRBV23-1 and TRBJ2-5, with 9 positions matching TRBD1. TRBV23-1 is given ORF status, its function remaining uncertain. Trimming took 1 base from V and 0 from J; bases not matched to a gene: 12. This CDR3 is 19 amino acids long. CDR3 sequence (DNA): TGCGCCAGCAGTCAATTCGACAGGGGGTGGCCGGGACACCAAGAGACCCAGTACTTC. Protein product: CASSQFDRGWPGHQETQYF.

The chain couples TRBV7-2 to TRBJ1-1; maybe TRBD1 (5 bases). CDR3 size: 15 residues. The germline CDR1 and CDR2 sequences are SGHTA and FQGNSA. V dropped 4 bases and J dropped 1 base, with 13 bases sitting between them. This chain's CDR3 is CASSSMSQGNTEAFF. The CDR3 DNA reads TGTGCCAGCAGCTCGATGTCCCAGGGGAACACTGAAGCTTTCTTT.

The CDR3 DNA reads TGTGCCAGCAGCTTCGTGGCGCAGCGGGAGCTGTTTTTT. It encodes CASSFVAQRELFF. V is TRBV7-8 and J is TRBJ2-2; no reliable D call. The CDR3 contains 13 residues. V was trimmed by 3 bases and J by 9 bases, leaving 11 bases between them. Germline values: CDR1 SGHVS, CDR2 FQNEAQ. The whole variable domain, remainder taken from reference TRBV7-8 and TRBJ2-2, is GAGVSQSPRYKVAKRGQDVALRCDPISGHVSLFWYQQALGQGPEFLTYFQNEAQLDKSGLPSDRFFAERPEGSVSTLKIQRTQQEDSAVYLCASSFVAQRELFFGEGSRLTVL.

This chain joins TRBV25-1 and TRBJ1-3, with D unclear. V lost 8 bases and J lost 6, with 20 bases in between. Germline V gene lookup returns CDR1 MGHDK and CDR2 SYGVNS. The CDR3 consists of 15 residues. CDR3 in DNA: TGTGCCAGCGGCGAGGGAGGGTTTTGGGAAAACACCATATATTTT. The encoded protein is CASGEGGFWENTIYF.

The table lists this clonotype with a few counts. The chain links TRBV12-3 or TRBV12-4 to TRBJ1-1; the match to TRBD1 covers 9 bases. Germline trimming cut 5 bases from V and 0 bases from J; bases unmatched to any gene: 4. The CDR3 consists of 15 residues. CDR3 coding DNA: TGTGCCAGCAGTCTAACAGGGGGCCTGAACACTGAAGCTTTCTTT. Translating it yields CASSLTGGLNTEAFF.

V usage is TRBV5-1 and J usage is TRBJ2-3; 7 nucleotides agree with TRBD1. Germline CDR1 is SGHRS and CDR2 is YFSETQ. V was pared by 4 bases and J by 2 bases, with 4 bases of the junction left unmatched. The CDR3 runs to 14 residues. The CDR3 sequence: CASSDGTDTDTQYF. The CDR3 DNA reads as TGCGCCAGCAGCGACGGGACAGACACAGATACGCAGTATTTT. Using reference TRBV5-1 and TRBJ2-3 for the parts outside the CDR3, the full variable domain is KAGVTQTPRYLIKTRGQQVTLSCSPISGHRSVSWYQQTPGQGLQFLFEYFSETQRNKGNFPGRFSGRQFSNSRSEMNVSTLELGDSALYLCASSDGTDTDTQYFGPGTRLTVL.

This clonotype has a handful of counts. The chain couples TRBV28 to TRBJ2-2, with TRBD2 identical over 12 bases. Trimming removed 5 bases from V and 6 bases from J; junction bases left unmatched: 4. Germline V lookup: CDR1 MDHEN, CDR2 SYDVKM. The CDR3 consists of 15 residues. In DNA, the CDR3 is TGTGCCAGCAGTCTCCCTAGCGGGGGGGCCGGGGAGCTGTTTTTT. Protein sequence: CASSLPSGGAGELFF. The variable domain in full, with the rest retrieved from reference TRBV28 and TRBJ2-2, is DVKVTQSSRYLVKRTGEKVFLECVQDMDHENMFWYRQDPGLGLRLIYFSYDVKMKEKGDIPEGYSVSREKKERFSLILESASTNQTSMYLCASSLPSGGAGELFFGEGSRLTVL.

This clonotype was counted a few times. V is TRBV7-2 and J is TRBJ2-6, with D unresolved. The CDR3 is 18 residues long. Germline V gene data show CDR1 as SGHTA and CDR2 as FQGNSA. Trimming pared 2 bases from V and 2 bases from J, leaving 16 bases between. This chain's CDR3 is CASSLRQAWTAGANVLTF. The CDR3 DNA sequence: TGTGCCAGCAGCTTAAGGCAGGCTTGGACGGCTGGGGCCAACGTCCTGACTTTC. Together with reference TRBV7-2 and TRBJ2-6, the CDR3 gives the full variable domain: GAGVSQSPSNKVTEKGKDVELRCDPISGHTALYWYRQSLGQGLEFLIYFQGNSAPDKSGLPSDRFSAERTGGSVSTLTIQRTQQEDSAVYLCASSLRQAWTAGANVLTFGAGSRLTVL.

This clonotype appeared a few times. The chain recombines TRBV7-2 with TRBJ2-1; 15 bases are shared with TRBD2. Germline V gene sequence: CDR1 SGHTA, CDR2 FQGNSA. Trimming at V came to 1 base and at J to 12 bases, leaving 7 bases not matched to a gene. This CDR3 has 16 residues. CDR3 in DNA: TGTGCCAGCAGCTTAGTGTCTGGGACTAGCGGGGGGATGCAGTTCTTC. Translating gives CASSLVSGTSGGMQFF. Full variable domain (remainder filled in from reference TRBV7-2 and TRBJ2-1): GAGVSQSPSNKVTEKGKDVELRCDPISGHTALYWYRQSLGQGLEFLIYFQGNSAPDKSGLPSDRFSAERTGGSVSTLTIQRTQQEDSAVYLCASSLVSGTSGGMQFFGPGTRLTVL.

J is TRBJ1-1 and V is TRBV7-3; tentative D call: TRBD1 (6 bases). CDR1 SGHTA and CDR2 FQGTGA come from the germline V gene. V lost 4 bases and J 4 bases, leaving 16 bases between the germline ends. The length of the CDR3 is 15 residues. The CDR3 loop is CASSSAGGAPTEAFF. CDR3 DNA sequence: TGTGCCAGCAGCTCCGCGGGGGGCGCGCCCACTGAAGCTTTCTTT.

The V and J genes are TRBV7-2 and TRBJ1-2; 8 nucleotides align to TRBD1. Germline V gene sequence: CDR1 SGHTA, CDR2 FQGNSA. V lost 4 bases to trimming and J lost 7 bases; unmatched junction nucleotides: 8. The CDR3 contains 14 residues. The CDR3 DNA reads as TGTGCCAGCAGCTCCCGGACAGGGCCCGGTGGCTACACCTTC. Translation gives CASSSRTGPGGYTF.

There are many counts of this clonotype. This chain connects TRBV29-1 to TRBJ2-3; 10 bases align to TRBD2. CDR3 length: 13 residues. The V gene end was trimmed by 7 bases and the J gene end by 2 bases; junction bases not matched to a gene: 3. Germline lookup yields CDR1 SQVTM and CDR2 ANQGSEA. The CDR3 region is CSASGGLTDTQYF. The CDR3 coding sequence is TGCAGCGCTAGCGGGGGCCTCACAGATACGCAGTATTTT.

To note about this clonotype: A much more abundant neighbour one base away suggests this may be a read error. The V gene is TRBV5-1, the J gene TRBJ2-3, with D possibly being TRBD2 (6 bases). Trimming left V 3 bases short and J 6 bases short, with 14 bases between. This CDR3 spans 14 amino acids. Germline CDR1 reads SGHRS; CDR2 reads YFSETQ. CDR3 in amino acids: CASSYGREADTQYF. In nucleotides, the CDR3 is TGCGCCAGCAGCTATGGCAGGGAGGCGGATACGCAGTATTTT.

This clonotype was counted between two and nine times. V and J are TRBV18 and TRBJ1-1, with a tentative D call TRBD1 (6 bases). Trimming left V 4 bases short and J 1 base short, with 10 bases between. Germline CDR1 is KGHSH and CDR2 is LQKENI. There are 14 residues in the CDR3. The CDR3 nucleotides are TGTGCCAGCTCACACGGACAGAGGAACACTGAAGCTTTCTTT. Amino acid sequence: CASSHGQRNTEAFF.

The rearrangement joins TRBV3-1 to TRBJ2-1, with 15 bases lining up with TRBD2. The CDR3 runs 15 residues. CDR1 is LGHDT and CDR2 is YNNKEL in the germline V gene (reference sequence). V dropped 6 bases and J dropped 8; count of bases not matched to a gene: 5. DNA for the CDR3: TGTGCCAGCAGACGGACTAGCGGGGGGGCGTATGAGCAGTTCTTC. Its translation is CASRRTSGGAYEQFF.

This clonotype came up a few times. This rearrangement joins TRBV5-5 to TRBJ1-1; no clear D gene. V dropped 4 bases and J dropped 1 base, with 8 bases sitting between them. This CDR3 comprises 13 residues. Germline V CDR1 and CDR2: SGHKS, YYEKEE (reference sequence). The CDR3 coding sequence is TGTGCCAGCAGCCGCGAGGGGAACACTGAAGCTTTCTTT. This encodes CASSREGNTEAFF.

In this sample, this clonotype turned up a few times. CDR3 amino acids: CASAGQETQYF. The CDR3 DNA reads TGTGCCAGCGCGGGCCAAGAGACCCAGTACTTC. The chain has TRBV2 and TRBJ2-5; D possibly corresponds to TRBD2 (5 bases). The CDR3 loop spans 11 amino acids. Germline CDR1 and CDR2: SNHLY and FYNNEI. V lost 8 bases to trimming and J lost 1 base, with 5 bases between them. Based on the CDR3 plus reference TRBV2 and TRBJ2-5, the full variable domain is EPEVTQTPSHQVTQMGQEVILRCVPISNHLYFYWYRQILGQKVEFLVSFYNNEISEKSEIFDDQFSVERPDGSNFTLKIRSTKLEDSAMYFCASAGQETQYFGPGTRLLVL.

The rearrangement links TRBV5-6 to TRBJ2-1; D is uncertain. This CDR3 is built from 15 residues. CDR1 is SGHDT, CDR2 YYEEEE, per germline. The germline V and J ends were trimmed by 2 bases and 8 bases, with 17 bases remaining between them. In DNA form, the CDR3 reads TGTGCCAGCAGCTTTGTGTCGGGTCCAACGGATGAGCAGTTCTTC. It encodes CASSFVSGPTDEQFF.

CDR3: CASKGPGGVVDTQYF. The CDR3 DNA sequence: TGTGCCAGCAAGGGTCCAGGAGGCGTAGTAGATACGCAGTATTTT. The rearrangement uses TRBV12-3 or TRBV12-4 and TRBJ2-3; D might be TRBD2 (5 bases). This CDR3 is built from 15 residues. Trimming removed 7 bases from V and 5 bases from J, with 19 bases in between.